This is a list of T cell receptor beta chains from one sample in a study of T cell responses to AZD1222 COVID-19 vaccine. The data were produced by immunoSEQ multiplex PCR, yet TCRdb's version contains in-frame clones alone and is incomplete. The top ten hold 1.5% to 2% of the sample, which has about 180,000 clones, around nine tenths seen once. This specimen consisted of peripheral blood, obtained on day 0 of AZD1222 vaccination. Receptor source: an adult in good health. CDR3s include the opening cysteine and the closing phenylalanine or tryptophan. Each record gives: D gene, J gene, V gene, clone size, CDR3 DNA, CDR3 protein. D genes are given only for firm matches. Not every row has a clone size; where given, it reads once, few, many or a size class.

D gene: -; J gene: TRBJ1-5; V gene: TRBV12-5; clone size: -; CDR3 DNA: TGTGCTAGTGATCCTAGGACAGTAGATAGCAATCAGCCCCAGCATTTT; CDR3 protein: CASDPRTVDSNQPQHF
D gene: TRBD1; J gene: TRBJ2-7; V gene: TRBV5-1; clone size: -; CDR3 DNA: TGCGCCAGCAGCTTGGCCTCGAATCTACAGGGGGTGGACGAGCAGTACTTC; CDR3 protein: CASSLASNLQGVDEQYF
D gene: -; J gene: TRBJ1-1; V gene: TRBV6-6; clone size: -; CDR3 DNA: TGTGCCAGCAGTTACTCAGGGCAATTGAACACTGAAGCTTTCTTT; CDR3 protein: CASSYSGQLNTEAFF
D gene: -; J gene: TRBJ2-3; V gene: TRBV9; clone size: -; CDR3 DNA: TGTGCCAGCAGCGTAGAACCCGAGACTAGCACAGATACGCAGTATTTT; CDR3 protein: CASSVEPETSTDTQYF
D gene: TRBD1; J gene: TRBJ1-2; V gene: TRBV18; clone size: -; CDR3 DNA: TGTGCCAGCTCAGTGGGACAGCTTGGCTATGGCTACACCTTC; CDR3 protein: CASSVGQLGYGYTF
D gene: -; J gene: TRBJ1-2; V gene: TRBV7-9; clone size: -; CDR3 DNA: TGTGCCAGCAGCGGGGGTACAGGCCCTTTTCTCTATGGCTACACCTTC; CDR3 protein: CASSGGTGPFLYGYTF
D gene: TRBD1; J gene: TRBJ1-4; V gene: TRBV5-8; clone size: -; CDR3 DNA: TGTGCCAGCAGCTTGCAGAGACAGGGTAATGAAAAACTGTTTTTT; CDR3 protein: CASSLQRQGNEKLFF
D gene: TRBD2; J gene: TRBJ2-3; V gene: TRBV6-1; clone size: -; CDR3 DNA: TGTGCCAGCAGTGCACGGGGACTAGCGAAGGGCACAGATACGCAGTATTTT; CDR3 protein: CASSARGLAKGTDTQYF
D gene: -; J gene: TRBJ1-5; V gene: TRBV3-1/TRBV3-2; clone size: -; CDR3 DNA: TGTGCCAGCAGCCAAGCAGGGCTGCCCCAGCATTTT; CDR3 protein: CASSQAGLPQHF
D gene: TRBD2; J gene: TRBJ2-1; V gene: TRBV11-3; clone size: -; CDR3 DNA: TGTGCCAGCAGCCGAGGACTAGCGGGAGGCAGTGAGCAGTTCTTC; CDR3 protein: CASSRGLAGGSEQFF
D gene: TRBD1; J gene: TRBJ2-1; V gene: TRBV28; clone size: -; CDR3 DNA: TGTGCCAGCAGTAAACGGCCCGGGACAGTTAATGAGCAGTTCTTC; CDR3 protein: CASSKRPGTVNEQFF
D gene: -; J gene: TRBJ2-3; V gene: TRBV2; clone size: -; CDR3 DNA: TGTGCCAGCTGGGGGCTGGGCACAGATACGCAGTATTTT; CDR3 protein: CASWGLGTDTQYF
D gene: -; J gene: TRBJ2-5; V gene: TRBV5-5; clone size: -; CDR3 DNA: TGTGCCAGCAGCCCCGGGGAGACCCAGTACTTC; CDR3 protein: CASSPGETQYF
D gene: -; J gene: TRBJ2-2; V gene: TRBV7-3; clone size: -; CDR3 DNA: TGTGCCAGCAGCTTAAATGGACCTAATTATCCTTCGAACACCGGGGAGCTGTTTTTT; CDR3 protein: CASSLNGPNYPSNTGELFF
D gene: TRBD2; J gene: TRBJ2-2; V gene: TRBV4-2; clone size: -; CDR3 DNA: TGTGCCAGCAGCCAAGATTGGAGCGGGGGGGTCGCGAACACCGGGGAGCTGTTTTTT; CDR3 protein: CASSQDWSGGVANTGELFF
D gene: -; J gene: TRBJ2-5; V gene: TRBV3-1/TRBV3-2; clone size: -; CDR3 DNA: TGTGCCAGCAGCCCCAGGGGTGCACGAGAGACCCAGTACTTC; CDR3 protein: CASSPRGARETQYF
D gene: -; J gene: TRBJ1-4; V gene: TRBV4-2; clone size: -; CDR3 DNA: TGTGCCAGCAGCCAAGGGCAGGGGATACATAATGAAAAACTGTTTTTT; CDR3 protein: CASSQGQGIHNEKLFF
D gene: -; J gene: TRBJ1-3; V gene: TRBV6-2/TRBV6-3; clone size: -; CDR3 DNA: TGTGCCAGCAGTTATTCGGGGCTTGGAAACACCATATATTTT; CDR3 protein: CASSYSGLGNTIYF
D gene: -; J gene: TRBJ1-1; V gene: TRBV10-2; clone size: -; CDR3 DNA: TGCGCCAGCAGTCTTGAGATGAACACTGAAGCTTTCTTT; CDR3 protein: CASSLEMNTEAFF
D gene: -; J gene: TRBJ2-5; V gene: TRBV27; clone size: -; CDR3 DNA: TGTGCCAGCAGCCCCTGGGGGACACCCGACCAAGAGACCCAGTACTTC; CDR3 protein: CASSPWGTPDQETQYF
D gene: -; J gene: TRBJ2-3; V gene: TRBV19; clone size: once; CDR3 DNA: TGTGCCAGTAGTATAACCGGGGCCACAGATACGCAGTATTTT; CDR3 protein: CASSITGATDTQYF
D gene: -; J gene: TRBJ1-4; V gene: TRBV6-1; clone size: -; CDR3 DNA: TGTGCCAGCAGTGAAGGGTGGGGTAGTTCGGGAGAAAAACTGTTTTTT; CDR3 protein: CASSEGWGSSGEKLFF
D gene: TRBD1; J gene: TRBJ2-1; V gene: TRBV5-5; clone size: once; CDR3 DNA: TGTGCCAGCAGCTTGGCGGGACAGGGGGGGAATGAGCAGTTCTTC; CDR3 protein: CASSLAGQGGNEQFF
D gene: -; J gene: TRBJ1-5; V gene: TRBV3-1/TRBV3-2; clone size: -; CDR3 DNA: TGTGCCAGCAGCGCTACAGGGATTAGCAATCAGCCCCAGCATTTT; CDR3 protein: CASSATGISNQPQHF
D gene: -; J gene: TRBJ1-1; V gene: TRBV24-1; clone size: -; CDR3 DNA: TGTGCCACCAGTGATTTAGGGGCAGGTGAAGCTTTCTTT; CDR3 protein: CATSDLGAGEAFF
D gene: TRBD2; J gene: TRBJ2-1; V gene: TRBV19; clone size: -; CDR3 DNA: TGTGCCAGTAGTCCCCGAGGGACTAGCGGGGGGGCTAATGAGCAGTTCTTC; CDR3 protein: CASSPRGTSGGANEQFF
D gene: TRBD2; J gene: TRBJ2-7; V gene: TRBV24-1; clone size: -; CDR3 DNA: TGTGCCACCAGTGATTCGCTAGCGGGAGACTACGAGCAGTACTTC; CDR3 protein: CATSDSLAGDYEQYF
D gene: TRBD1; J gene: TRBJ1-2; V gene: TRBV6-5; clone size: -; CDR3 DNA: TGTGCCAGCAGTAAAACGGGACAGGGCGTCTATGGCTACACCTTC; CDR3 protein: CASSKTGQGVYGYTF
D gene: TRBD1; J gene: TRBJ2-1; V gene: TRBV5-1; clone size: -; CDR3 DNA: TGCGCCAGCAGCTGGACTCCGGGACAGGGGGCTTTGGAGCAGTTCTTC; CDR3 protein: CASSWTPGQGALEQFF
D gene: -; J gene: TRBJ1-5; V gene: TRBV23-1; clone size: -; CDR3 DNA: TGCGCCAGCAGCCCATCCCGGGGGGTCGGCAATCAGCCCCAGCATTTT; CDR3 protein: CASSPSRGVGNQPQHF
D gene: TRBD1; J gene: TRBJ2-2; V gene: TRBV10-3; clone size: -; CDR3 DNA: TGTGCCATCAGTGCAGGGGGTACCGGGGAGCTGTTTTTT; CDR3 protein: CAISAGGTGELFF
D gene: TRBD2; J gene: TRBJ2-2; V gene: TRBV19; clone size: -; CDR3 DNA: TGTGCCAGTACAGGACTAGCGGGAGCGGAGCTGTTTTTT; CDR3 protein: CASTGLAGAELFF
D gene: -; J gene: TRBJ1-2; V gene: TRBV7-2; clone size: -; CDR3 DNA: TGTGCCAGCAGCTTAGACCACTCGGGGGGCTACACCTTC; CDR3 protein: CASSLDHSGGYTF
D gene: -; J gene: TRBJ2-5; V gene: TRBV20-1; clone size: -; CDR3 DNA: TGCAGTGCGAGTGGGGGGACCCAGTACTTC; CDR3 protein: CSASGGTQYF
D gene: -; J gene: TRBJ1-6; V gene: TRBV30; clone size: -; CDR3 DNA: TGTGCCTGGAGCCCGGGGCTACTTAATTCACCCCTCCACTTT; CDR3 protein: CAWSPGLLNSPLHF
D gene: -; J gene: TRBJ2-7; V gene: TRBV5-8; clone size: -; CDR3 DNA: TGTGCCAGCAGCTTTGGGGTTAGCTACGAGCAGTACTTC; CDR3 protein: CASSFGVSYEQYF
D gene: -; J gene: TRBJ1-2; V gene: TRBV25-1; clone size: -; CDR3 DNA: TGTGCCAGCAGTGAAAGGGATCTTGGCTACACCTTC; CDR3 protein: CASSERDLGYTF
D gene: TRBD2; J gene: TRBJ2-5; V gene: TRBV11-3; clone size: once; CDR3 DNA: TGTGCCAGCCCCAAGGCGGGGGGCCAAGAGACCCAGTACTTC; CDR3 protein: CASPKAGGQETQYF
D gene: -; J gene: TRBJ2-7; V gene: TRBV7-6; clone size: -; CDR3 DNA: TGTGCCAGCAGCTTAGTCATAGGGCAGTACGAGCAGTACTTC; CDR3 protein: CASSLVIGQYEQYF
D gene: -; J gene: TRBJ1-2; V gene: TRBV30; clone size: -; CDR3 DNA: TGTGCCTGGAGTGAGGGAGCTAACTATGGCTACACCTTC; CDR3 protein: CAWSEGANYGYTF
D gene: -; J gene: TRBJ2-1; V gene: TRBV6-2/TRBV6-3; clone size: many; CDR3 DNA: TGTGCCAGCAGTTACGAGGGGACAACCTACAATGAGCAGTTCTTC; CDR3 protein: CASSYEGTTYNEQFF
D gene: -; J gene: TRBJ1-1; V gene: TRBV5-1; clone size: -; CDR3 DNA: TGCGCCAGCACGCTAGGGGGAATGAACACTGAAGCTTTCTTT; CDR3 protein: CASTLGGMNTEAFF
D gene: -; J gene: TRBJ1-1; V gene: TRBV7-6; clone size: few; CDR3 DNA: TGTGCCAGCAGCTTAGCAGGGTTAGGTGGTGAAGCTTTCTTT; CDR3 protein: CASSLAGLGGEAFF
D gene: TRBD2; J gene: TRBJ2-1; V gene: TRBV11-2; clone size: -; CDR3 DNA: TGTGCCAGCAGCGTAGCGGGAGTTTCCTACAATGAGCAGTTCTTC; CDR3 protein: CASSVAGVSYNEQFF
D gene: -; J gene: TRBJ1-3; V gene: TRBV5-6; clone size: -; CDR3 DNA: TGTGCCAGCAGCTTGGGCCCTGAGCCCCTTGACTCTGGAAACACCATATATTTT; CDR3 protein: CASSLGPEPLDSGNTIYF
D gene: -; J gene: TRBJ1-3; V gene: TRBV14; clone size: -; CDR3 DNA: TGTGCCAGCAGCCCCGGAGGAAACACCATATATTTT; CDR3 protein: CASSPGGNTIYF
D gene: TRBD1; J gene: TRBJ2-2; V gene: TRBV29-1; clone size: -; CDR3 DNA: TGCAGCGCCAGGACAGGGGGCAGCACCGGGGAGCTGTTTTTT; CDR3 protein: CSARTGGSTGELFF
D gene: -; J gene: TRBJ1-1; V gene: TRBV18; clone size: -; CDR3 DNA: TGTGCCAGCTCACCACGTAGGGTTAACACTGAAGCTTTCTTT; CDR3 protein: CASSPRRVNTEAFF
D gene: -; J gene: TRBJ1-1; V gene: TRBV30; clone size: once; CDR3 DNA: TGTGCCTGGAGTTTTACCTTGAACACTGAAGCTTTCTTT; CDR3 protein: CAWSFTLNTEAFF
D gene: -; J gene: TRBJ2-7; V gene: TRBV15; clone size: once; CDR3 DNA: TGTGCCACCAGCAGAGATTCGATATCCACCCGCCACGAGCAGTACTTC; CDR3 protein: CATSRDSISTRHEQYF
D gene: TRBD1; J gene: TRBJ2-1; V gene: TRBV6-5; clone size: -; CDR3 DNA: TGTGCCAGCACCCCCCGGGACAGGGTATACAATGAGCAGTTCTTC; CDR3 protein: CASTPRDRVYNEQFF
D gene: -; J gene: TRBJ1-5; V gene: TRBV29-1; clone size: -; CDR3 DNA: TGCAGCGTTGCCAGTCCCAATCAGCCCCAGCATTTT; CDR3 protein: CSVASPNQPQHF
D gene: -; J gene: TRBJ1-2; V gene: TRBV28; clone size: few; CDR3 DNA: TGTGCCAGCAGTTTTGTCGGGGGCAAAAATGGCTACACCTTC; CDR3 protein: CASSFVGGKNGYTF
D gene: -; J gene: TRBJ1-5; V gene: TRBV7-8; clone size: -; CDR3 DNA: TGTGCCAGCAGCTTAGCCAGGGGCAATCAGCCCCAGCATTTT; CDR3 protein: CASSLARGNQPQHF
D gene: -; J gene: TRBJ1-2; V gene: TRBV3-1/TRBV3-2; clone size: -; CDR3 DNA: TGTGCCAGCAGCCAAGAATACCTATCTGGCTACACCTTC; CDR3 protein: CASSQEYLSGYTF
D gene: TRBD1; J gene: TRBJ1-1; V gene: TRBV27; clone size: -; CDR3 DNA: TGTGCCAGCAGTAACGTTCGACAGGGTGAAGCTTTCTTT; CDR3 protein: CASSNVRQGEAFF